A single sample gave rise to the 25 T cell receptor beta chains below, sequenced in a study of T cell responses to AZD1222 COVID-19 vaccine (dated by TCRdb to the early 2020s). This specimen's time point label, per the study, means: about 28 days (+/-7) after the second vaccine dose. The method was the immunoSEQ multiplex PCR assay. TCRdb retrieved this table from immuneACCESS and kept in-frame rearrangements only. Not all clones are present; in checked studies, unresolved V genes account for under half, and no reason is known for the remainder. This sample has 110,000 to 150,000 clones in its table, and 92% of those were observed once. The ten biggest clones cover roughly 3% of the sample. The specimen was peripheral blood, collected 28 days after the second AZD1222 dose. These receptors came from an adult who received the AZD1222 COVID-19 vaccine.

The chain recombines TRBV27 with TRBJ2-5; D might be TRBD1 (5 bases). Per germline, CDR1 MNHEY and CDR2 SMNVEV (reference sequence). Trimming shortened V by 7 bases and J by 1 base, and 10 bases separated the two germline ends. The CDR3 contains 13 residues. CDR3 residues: CASTPDSQETQYF. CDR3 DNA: TGTGCCAGCACCCCTGACAGCCAAGAGACCCAGTACTTC.

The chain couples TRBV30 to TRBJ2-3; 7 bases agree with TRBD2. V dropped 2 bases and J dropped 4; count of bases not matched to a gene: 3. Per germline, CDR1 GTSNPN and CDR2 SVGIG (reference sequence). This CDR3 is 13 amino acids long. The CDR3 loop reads CAWSPAGADTQYF. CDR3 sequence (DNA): TGTGCCTGGAGTCCCGCGGGGGCAGATACGCAGTATTTT.

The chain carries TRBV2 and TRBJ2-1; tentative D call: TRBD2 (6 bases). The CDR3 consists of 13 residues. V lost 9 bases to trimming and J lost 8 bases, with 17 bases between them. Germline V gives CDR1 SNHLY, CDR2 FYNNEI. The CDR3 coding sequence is TGTGCCAGAGAAGCACGGGAGAGGGATGAGCAGTTCTTC. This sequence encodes CAREARERDEQFF.

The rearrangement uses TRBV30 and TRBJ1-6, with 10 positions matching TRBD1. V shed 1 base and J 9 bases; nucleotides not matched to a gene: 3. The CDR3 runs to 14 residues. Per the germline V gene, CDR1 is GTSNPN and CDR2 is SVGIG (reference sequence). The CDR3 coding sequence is TGTGCCTGGAGTGGGGGACAGGGGAGTTCACCCCTCCACTTT. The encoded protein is CAWSGGQGSSPLHF.

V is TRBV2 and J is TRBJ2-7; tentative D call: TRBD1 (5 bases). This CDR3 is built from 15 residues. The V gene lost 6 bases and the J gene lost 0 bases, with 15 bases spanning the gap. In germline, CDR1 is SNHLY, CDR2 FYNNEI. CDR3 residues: CASRKDTSSSYEQYF. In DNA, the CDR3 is TGTGCCAGCAGGAAGGACACGTCGAGCTCCTACGAGCAGTACTTC.

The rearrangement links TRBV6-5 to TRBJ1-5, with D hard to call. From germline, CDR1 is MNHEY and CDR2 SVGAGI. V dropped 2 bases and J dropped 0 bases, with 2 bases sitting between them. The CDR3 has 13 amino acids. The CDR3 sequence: CASSYNSNQPQHF. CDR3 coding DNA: TGTGCCAGCAGTTACAATAGCAATCAGCCCCAGCATTTT.

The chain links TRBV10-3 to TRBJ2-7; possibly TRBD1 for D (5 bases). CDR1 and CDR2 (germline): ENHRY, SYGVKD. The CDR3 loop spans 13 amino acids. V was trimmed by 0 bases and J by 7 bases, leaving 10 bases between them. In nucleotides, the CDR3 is TGTGCCATCAGTGAGTCCAGTAGGGGTGAGCAGTACTTC. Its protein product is CAISESSRGEQYF.

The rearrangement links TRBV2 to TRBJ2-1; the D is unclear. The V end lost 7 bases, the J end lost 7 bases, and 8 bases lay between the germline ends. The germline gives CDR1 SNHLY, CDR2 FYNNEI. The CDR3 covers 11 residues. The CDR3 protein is CASNVKNEQFF. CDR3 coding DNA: TGTGCCAGCAATGTTAAAAATGAGCAGTTCTTC.

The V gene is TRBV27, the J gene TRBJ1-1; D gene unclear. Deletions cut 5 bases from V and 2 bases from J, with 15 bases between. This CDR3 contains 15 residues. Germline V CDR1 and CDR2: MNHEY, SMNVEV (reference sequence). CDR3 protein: CASSPSRVVNTEAFF. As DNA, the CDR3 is TGTGCCAGCAGTCCCAGTAGGGTGGTAAACACTGAAGCTTTCTTT.

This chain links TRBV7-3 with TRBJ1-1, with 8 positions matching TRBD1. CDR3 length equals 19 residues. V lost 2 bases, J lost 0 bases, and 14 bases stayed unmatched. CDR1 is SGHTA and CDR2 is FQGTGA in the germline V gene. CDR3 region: CASSLYGTGSHGMNTEAFF. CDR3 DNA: TGTGCCAGCAGCTTATACGGGACAGGATCGCACGGCATGAACACTGAAGCTTTCTTT.

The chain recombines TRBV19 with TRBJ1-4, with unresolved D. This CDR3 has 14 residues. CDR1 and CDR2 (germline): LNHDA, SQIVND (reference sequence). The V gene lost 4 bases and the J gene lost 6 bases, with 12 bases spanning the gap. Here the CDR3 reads CASSSPGKYEKLFF. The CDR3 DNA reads TGTGCCAGTAGTAGCCCGGGCAAGTATGAAAAACTGTTTTTT.

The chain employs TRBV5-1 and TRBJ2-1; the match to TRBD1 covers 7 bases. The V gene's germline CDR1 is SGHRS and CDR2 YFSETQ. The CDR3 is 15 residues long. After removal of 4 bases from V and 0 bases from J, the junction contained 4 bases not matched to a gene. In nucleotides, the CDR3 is TGCGCCAGCAGCCCCCGGGACAGCTCCTACAATGAGCAGTTCTTC. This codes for CASSPRDSSYNEQFF.

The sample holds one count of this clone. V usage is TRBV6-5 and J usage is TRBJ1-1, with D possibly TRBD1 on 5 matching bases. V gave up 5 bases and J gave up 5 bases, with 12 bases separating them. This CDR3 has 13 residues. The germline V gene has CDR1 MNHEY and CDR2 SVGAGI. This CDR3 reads CASSTSGRTEAFF. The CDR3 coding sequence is TGTGCCAGCAGTACATCAGGGAGGACTGAAGCTTTCTTT.

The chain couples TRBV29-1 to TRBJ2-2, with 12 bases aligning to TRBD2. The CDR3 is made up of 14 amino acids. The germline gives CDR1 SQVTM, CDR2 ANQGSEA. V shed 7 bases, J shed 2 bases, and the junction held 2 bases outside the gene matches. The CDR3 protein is CSGGLAGNTGELFF. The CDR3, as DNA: TGCAGCGGAGGACTAGCGGGAAACACCGGGGAGCTGTTTTTT.

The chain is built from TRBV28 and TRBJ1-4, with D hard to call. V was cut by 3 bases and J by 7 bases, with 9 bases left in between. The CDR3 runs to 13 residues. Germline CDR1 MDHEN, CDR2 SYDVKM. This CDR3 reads CASSFRSGEKLFF. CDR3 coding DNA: TGTGCCAGCAGTTTCAGGAGCGGTGAAAAACTGTTTTTT.

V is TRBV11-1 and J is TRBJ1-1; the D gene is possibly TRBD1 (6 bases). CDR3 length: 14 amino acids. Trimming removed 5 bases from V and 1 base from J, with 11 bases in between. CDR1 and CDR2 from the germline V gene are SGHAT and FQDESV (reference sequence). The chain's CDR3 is CASSTRTENTEAFF. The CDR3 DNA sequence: TGTGCCAGCAGCACCAGGACAGAGAACACTGAAGCTTTCTTT.

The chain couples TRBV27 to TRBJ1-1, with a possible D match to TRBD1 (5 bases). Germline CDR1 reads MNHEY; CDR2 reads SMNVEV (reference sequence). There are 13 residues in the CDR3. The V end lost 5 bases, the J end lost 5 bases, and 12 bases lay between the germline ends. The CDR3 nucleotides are TGTGCCAGCAGTCTTCTCGGGGGAACTGAAGCTTTCTTT. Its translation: CASSLLGGTEAFF.

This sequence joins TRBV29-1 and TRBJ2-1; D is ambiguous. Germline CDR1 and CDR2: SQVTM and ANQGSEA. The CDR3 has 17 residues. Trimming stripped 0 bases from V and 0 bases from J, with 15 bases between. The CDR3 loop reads CSVEDQVLHSSYNEQFF. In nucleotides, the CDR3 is TGCAGCGTTGAAGATCAGGTGCTGCACAGCTCCTACAATGAGCAGTTCTTC.

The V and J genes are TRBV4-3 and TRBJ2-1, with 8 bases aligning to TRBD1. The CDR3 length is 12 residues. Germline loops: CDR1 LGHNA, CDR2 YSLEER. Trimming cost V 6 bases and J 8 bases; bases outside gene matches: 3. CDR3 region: CASSQGAHEQFF. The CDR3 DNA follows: TGCGCCAGCAGTCAGGGGGCACATGAGCAGTTCTTC.

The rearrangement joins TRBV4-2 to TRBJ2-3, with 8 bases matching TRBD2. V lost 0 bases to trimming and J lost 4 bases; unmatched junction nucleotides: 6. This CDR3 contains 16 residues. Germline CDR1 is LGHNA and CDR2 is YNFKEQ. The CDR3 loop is CASSQDFGGRSDTQYF. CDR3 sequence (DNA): TGTGCCAGCAGCCAAGATTTTGGCGGGAGGTCAGATACGCAGTATTTT.

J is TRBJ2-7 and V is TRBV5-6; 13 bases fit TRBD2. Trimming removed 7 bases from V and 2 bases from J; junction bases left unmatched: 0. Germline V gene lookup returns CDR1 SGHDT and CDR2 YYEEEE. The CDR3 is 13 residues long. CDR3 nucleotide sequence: TGTGCCAGCGGACTAGCGGGAGCCTACGAGCAGTACTTC. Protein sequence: CASGLAGAYEQYF.

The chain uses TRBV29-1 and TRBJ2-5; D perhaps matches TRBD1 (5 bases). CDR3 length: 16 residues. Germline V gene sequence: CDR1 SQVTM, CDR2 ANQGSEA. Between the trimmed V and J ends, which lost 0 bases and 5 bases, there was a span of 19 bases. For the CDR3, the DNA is TGCAGCGTTGAAGATCGGACCAGGGCGGTAGGGGAGACCCAGTACTTC. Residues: CSVEDRTRAVGETQYF.

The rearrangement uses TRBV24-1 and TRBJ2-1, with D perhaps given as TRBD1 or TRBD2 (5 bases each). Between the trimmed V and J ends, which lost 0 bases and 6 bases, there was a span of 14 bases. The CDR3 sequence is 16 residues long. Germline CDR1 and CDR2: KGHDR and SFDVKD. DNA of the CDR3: TGTGCCACCAGTGATTTGAGGGGACCGGCCCCCAATGAGCAGTTCTTC. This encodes CATSDLRGPAPNEQFF.

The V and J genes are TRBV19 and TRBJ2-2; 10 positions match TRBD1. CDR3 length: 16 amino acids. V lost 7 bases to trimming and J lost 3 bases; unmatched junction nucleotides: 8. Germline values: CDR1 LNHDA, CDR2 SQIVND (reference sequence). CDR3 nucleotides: TGTGCCAGTAAGACAGGGGGCGGGTTTCACACCGGGGAGCTGTTTTTT. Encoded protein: CASKTGGGFHTGELFF. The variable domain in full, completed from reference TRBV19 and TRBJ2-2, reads DGGITQSPKYLFRKEGQNVTLSCEQNLNHDAMYWYRQDPGQGLRLIYYSQIVNDFQKGDIAEGYSVSREKKESFPLTVTSAQKNPTAFYLCASKTGGGFHTGELFFGEGSRLTVL.

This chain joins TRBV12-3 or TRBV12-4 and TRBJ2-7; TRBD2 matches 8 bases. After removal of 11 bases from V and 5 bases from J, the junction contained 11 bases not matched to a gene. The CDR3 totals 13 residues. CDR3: CAGKPGGPNEQYF. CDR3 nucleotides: TGTGCCGGAAAGCCGGGAGGGCCTAACGAGCAGTACTTC.